A single sample gave rise to the 32 T cell receptor beta chains below, sequenced in a study of blood T cell repertoires in COVID-19. Data came from immunoSEQ multiplex PCR; TCRdb stores just in-frame clones and leaves some out. The table lists roughly 180,000 clones, roughly 80% of them singletons. Sequencing was done on a sample of PBMCs or T cells enriched from blood (not recorded which). These receptors were collected from a man aged 45-60 years who had recovered from COVID-19.

V gene TRBV28 combines with J gene TRBJ2-3, with D maybe TRBD1 (5 bases). CDR1 and CDR2 from the germline V gene are MDHEN and SYDVKM. The CDR3 spans 13 residues. Trimming stripped 3 bases from V and 6 bases from J, with 10 bases between. The CDR3 is CASSFPGRDTQYF. DNA for the CDR3: TGTGCCAGCAGTTTTCCAGGGCGGGATACGCAGTATTTT.

The chain uses TRBV9 and TRBJ2-7; D gene unclear. This CDR3 has 14 residues. The V and J ends lost 1 base and 2 bases respectively, with 10 bases between them. Germline V gives CDR1 SGDLS, CDR2 YYNGEE. CDR3 DNA: TGTGCCAGCAGCGTAAACAGTTTACCCTACGAGCAGTACTTC. Amino acids: CASSVNSLPYEQYF.

This sequence joins TRBV5-1 and TRBJ2-2, with 9 bases lining up with TRBD2. CDR3 length: 14 amino acids. Trimming cost V 4 bases and J 10 bases; bases outside gene matches: 8. Germline CDR1 and CDR2: SGHRS and YFSETQ. CDR3 DNA: TGCGCCAGCAGCGAGCGGGGGGAAGTGAAGGAGCTGTTTTTT. Amino acids: CASSERGEVKELFF. Full variable domain (remainder filled in from reference TRBV5-1 and TRBJ2-2): KAGVTQTPRYLIKTRGQQVTLSCSPISGHRSVSWYQQTPGQGLQFLFEYFSETQRNKGNFPGRFSGRQFSNSRSEMNVSTLELGDSALYLCASSERGEVKELFFGEGSRLTVL.

This chain joins TRBV7-9 and TRBJ1-1; D not resolved. The V gene lost 5 bases and the J gene lost 2 bases, with 9 bases spanning the gap. The CDR3 consists of 13 residues. The germline V gene encodes CDR1 SEHNR and CDR2 FQNEAQ (reference sequence). The DNA of the CDR3 is TGTGCCAGCAGCGCCACAGATAACACTGAAGCTTTCTTT. Residues: CASSATDNTEAFF.

The chain recombines TRBV12-3 or TRBV12-4 with TRBJ1-1; TRBD1 is a possible D gene (5 bases). Trimming removed 4 bases at V and 7 bases at J, with 7 bases between. The length of the CDR3 is 11 residues. CDR3: CASSSTGEAFF. In DNA form, the CDR3 reads TGTGCCAGCAGTTCCACAGGTGAAGCTTTCTTT.

The V call is TRBV6-5, the J call TRBJ1-1; D may be TRBD1 (6 bases). CDR3 length: 14 amino acids. Trimming took off 6 bases at V and 5 bases at J, with 16 bases between the two ends. Germline-derived CDR1 and CDR2 are MNHEY and SVGAGI. DNA for the CDR3: TGTGCCAGCAGGGGTACAGGGAGGGGGACTGAAGCTTTCTTT. Its protein product is CASRGTGRGTEAFF.

The J gene is TRBJ2-1, the V gene TRBV7-3; weak D call: TRBD2 (5 bases). Germline loops: CDR1 SGHTA, CDR2 FQGTGA. The CDR3 runs to 15 residues. Trimming removed 6 bases at V and 2 bases at J, with 14 bases between. In DNA, the CDR3 is TGTGCCAGCAGAAGCGGCCAAGGACCCTACAATGAGCAGTTCTTC. Its protein product is CASRSGQGPYNEQFF. Supplemented by reference TRBV7-3 and TRBJ2-1, the full variable domain reads GAGVSQTPSNKVTEKGKYVELRCDPISGHTALYWYRQSLGQGPEFLIYFQGTGAADDSGLPNDRFFAVRPEGSVSTLKIQRTERGDSAVYLCASRSGQGPYNEQFFGPGTRLTVL.

J is TRBJ2-1 and V is TRBV9; 9 bases map to TRBD1. V lost 4 bases, J lost 7 bases, and 6 bases stayed unmatched. CDR1 and CDR2 (germline): SGDLS, YYNGEE. The CDR3 runs to 14 residues. The CDR3 loop reads CASSITGTGNEQFF. The CDR3 DNA sequence: TGTGCCAGCAGCATTACCGGGACAGGGAATGAGCAGTTCTTC.

V usage is TRBV5-8 and J usage is TRBJ2-7; D is undetermined. The germline gives CDR1 SGHTS, CDR2 YDEGEE. Trimming cost V 4 bases and J 4 bases, with 15 bases left between them. This CDR3 contains 14 residues. This CDR3 reads CASSPQTARYEQYF. For the CDR3, the DNA is TGTGCCAGCAGCCCCCAAACAGCCCGATACGAGCAGTACTTC.

The V call is TRBV29-1, the J call TRBJ1-3, with D tentatively TRBD1 (6 bases). Germline CDR1 and CDR2: SQVTM and ANQGSEA. The ends were cut back, 7 bases at V and 0 bases at J, with 13 bases in the middle. This CDR3 is built from 14 residues. The DNA of the CDR3 is TGCAGCGGGACAGCACATGACTCTGGAAACACCATATATTTT. Encoded protein: CSGTAHDSGNTIYF. The full variable domain, completed using reference TRBV29-1 and TRBJ1-3, is SAVISQKPSRDICQRGTSLTIQCQVDSQVTMMFWYRQQPGQSLTLIATANQGSEATYESGFVIDKFPISRPNLTFSTLTVSNMSPEDSSIYLCSGTAHDSGNTIYFGEGSWLTVV.

This clone was observed a handful of times. The rearrangement joins TRBV7-3 to TRBJ2-7; TRBD2 aligns across 8 bases. CDR3 size: 15 residues. The germline V gene encodes CDR1 SGHTA and CDR2 FQGTGA. Trimming took 3 bases from V and 4 from J; bases not matched to a gene: 8. Here the CDR3 reads CASSFRDGGVYEQYF. For the CDR3, the DNA is TGTGCCAGCAGCTTCAGGGACGGGGGGGTGTACGAGCAGTACTTC.

This clone was counted a few times. The chain has TRBV6-5 and TRBJ2-7; D is uncertain. CDR1 and CDR2 (germline): MNHEY, SVGAGI. V gave up 0 bases and J gave up 2 bases, with 14 bases separating them. This CDR3 spans 16 amino acids. Here the CDR3 DNA reads TGTGCCAGCAGTTACTCGACTTGGCGGCCCACCTACGAGCAGTACTTC. Residues: CASSYSTWRPTYEQYF.

V and J are TRBV7-9 and TRBJ2-7; 7 nucleotides line up with TRBD2. The germline V gene has CDR1 SEHNR and CDR2 FQNEAQ (reference sequence). J lost 2 bases, V lost 6 bases, and 4 bases had no gene match. The CDR3 has 13 residues. The CDR3 loop is CASRGLVPYEQYF. The CDR3 nucleotides are TGTGCCAGCAGAGGACTAGTCCCCTACGAGCAGTACTTC.

V usage is TRBV7-2 and J usage is TRBJ2-5; TRBD1 agrees at 9 bases. The CDR3 is made up of 13 amino acids. The V gene end was trimmed by 5 bases and the J gene end by 4 bases; junction bases not matched to a gene: 2. The germline gives CDR1 SGHTA, CDR2 FQGNSA. The CDR3 nucleotides read TGTGCCAGCAGCCTGACAGGGGGAGAGACCCAGTACTTC. Its translation is CASSLTGGETQYF.

The gene calls are TRBV24-1 and TRBJ2-5, with 8 bases that match TRBD2. There are 18 residues in the CDR3. Germline CDR1 KGHDR, CDR2 SFDVKD. V was pared by 2 bases and J by 3 bases, with 13 bases of the junction left unmatched. CDR3 protein: CATSDWLAGPHGEETQYF. The CDR3 DNA reads as TGTGCCACCAGTGATTGGTTAGCGGGACCCCACGGGGAAGAGACCCAGTACTTC.

On this clone itself: An end of the junction does not agree with germline; a read error may underlie this. The rearrangement joins TRBV6-5 to TRBJ2-5; TRBD1 agrees at 9 bases. The CDR3 is 14 residues long. Germline V gene lookup returns CDR1 MNHEY and CDR2 SVGAGI. The CDR3 DNA sequence: TGTGCCAGCAACGACAGGGGGTTCCAAGGGACCCAGTACTTC. Protein sequence: CASNDRGFQGTQYF.

The chain combines TRBV7-8 with TRBJ1-2; D uncertain. The length of the CDR3 is 14 residues. Germline CDR1 reads SGHVS; CDR2 reads FQNEAQ. V dropped 0 bases and J dropped 3 bases, with 8 bases sitting between them. The CDR3 loop is CASSLAELYYGYTF. In DNA, the CDR3 is TGTGCCAGCAGCTTAGCGGAGCTTTACTATGGCTACACCTTC.

The chain joins TRBV19 to TRBJ2-1; D gene ambiguous. The CDR3 loop spans 12 amino acids. Germline values: CDR1 LNHDA, CDR2 SQIVND (reference sequence). The V and J ends lost 4 bases and 4 bases respectively, with 5 bases between them. The CDR3 DNA reads TGTGCCAGTAGTACGCGGTACAATGAGCAGTTCTTC. Protein product: CASSTRYNEQFF.

The CDR3 sequence is CASSVSGPNSGNTIYF. The CDR3 nucleotides are TGTGCCAGCAGCGTATCAGGGCCCAACTCTGGAAACACCATATATTTT. V gene TRBV9 combines with J gene TRBJ1-3; possible D gene TRBD1, 5 bases. There are 16 residues in the CDR3. V was cut by 1 base and J by 0 bases, with 11 bases left in between. Germline V gene sequence: CDR1 SGDLS, CDR2 YYNGEE. Filled out from reference TRBV9 and TRBJ1-3, the complete variable domain reads DSGVTQTPKHLITATGQRVTLRCSPRSGDLSVYWYQQSLDQGLQFLIQYYNGEERAKGNILERFSAQQFPDLHSELNLSSLELGDSALYFCASSVSGPNSGNTIYFGEGSWLTVV.

This clone appeared once. The J gene is TRBJ2-5, the V gene TRBV10-2, with 7 nucleotides matching TRBD1. This CDR3 comprises 15 residues. J gave up 1 base and V 5 bases, and 7 bases lay outside the gene matches. Germline CDR1 is WSHSY and CDR2 is SAAADI. This CDR3 reads CASSTKTGIQETQYF. In DNA form, the CDR3 reads TGCGCCAGCAGTACAAAGACAGGGATCCAAGAGACCCAGTACTTC.

The gene calls are TRBV11-2 and TRBJ2-3; D unresolved. The CDR3 sequence is 14 residues long. Deletions cut 2 bases from V and 1 base from J, with 7 bases between. Germline values: CDR1 SGHAT, CDR2 FQNNGV. This CDR3 is CASSLLSGTDTQYF. The CDR3 DNA reads TGTGCCAGCAGCTTACTCAGCGGCACAGATACGCAGTATTTT. Complete variable domain (other parts from reference TRBV11-2 and TRBJ2-3): EAGVAQSPRYKIIEKRQSVAFWCNPISGHATLYWYQQILGQGPKLLIQFQNNGVVDDSQLPKDRFSAERLKGVDSTLKIQPAKLEDSAVYLCASSLLSGTDTQYFGPGTRLTVL.

This chain joins TRBV30 and TRBJ1-1; 9 bases map to TRBD1. J lost 2 bases, V lost 7 bases, and 5 bases had no gene match. This CDR3 has 13 amino acids. The germline V gene encodes CDR1 GTSNPN and CDR2 SVGIG (reference sequence). This chain's CDR3 is CASLGQGNTEAFF. As DNA, the CDR3 is TGTGCCTCCCTGGGACAGGGCAACACTGAAGCTTTCTTT.

This chain's CDR3 is CASSKERSRGMHEQYF. As DNA, the CDR3 is TGTGCCAGCAGTAAGGAGAGGTCGAGGGGGATGCACGAGCAGTACTTC. V is TRBV27 and J is TRBJ2-7, with D maybe TRBD1 (6 bases). This CDR3 contains 16 residues. The germline CDR1 and CDR2 sequences are MNHEY and SMNVEV (reference sequence). The V end was cut by 5 bases, the J end by 5 bases, with 22 bases between.

This clone has ten or more counts. The rearrangement uses TRBV28 and TRBJ1-2; 7 positions match TRBD1. Germline CDR1 is MDHEN and CDR2 is SYDVKM. J lost 4 bases, V lost 6 bases, and 11 bases had no gene match. CDR3 length: 15 amino acids. The DNA for the CDR3 is TGTGCCAGCAGCTCCCTGGGACAGAACAGCTATGGCTACACCTTC. It codes for CASSSLGQNSYGYTF.

This sequence joins TRBV6-5 and TRBJ2-5; TRBD2 matches at 8 bases. Per the germline V gene, CDR1 is MNHEY and CDR2 is SVGAGI. J was trimmed by 2 bases and V by 6 bases; bases with no gene match: 5. The CDR3 sequence is 14 residues long. CDR3: CASSPIAGQETQYF. The DNA for the CDR3 is TGTGCCAGCAGCCCGATAGCGGGGCAAGAGACCCAGTACTTC.

The rearrangement uses TRBV15 and TRBJ2-3, with D possibly being TRBD1 (5 bases). The CDR3 spans 17 residues. Deletions cut 3 bases from V and 1 base from J, with 17 bases between. CDR1 is LNHNV and CDR2 is YYDKDF in the germline V gene (reference sequence). The CDR3 is CATSRGRSGGRTDTQYF. The DNA for the CDR3 is TGTGCCACCAGCAGGGGGCGGTCCGGTGGTCGCACAGATACGCAGTATTTT. The full variable domain, its missing parts supplied by reference TRBV15 and TRBJ2-3, is DAMVIQNPRYQVTQFGKPVTLSCSQTLNHNVMYWYQQKSSQAPKLLFHYYDKDFNNEADTPDNFQSRRPNTSFCFLDIRSPGLGDTAMYLCATSRGRSGGRTDTQYFGPGTRLTVL.

The rearrangement uses TRBV27 and TRBJ2-7, with 11 bases aligning to TRBD1. The CDR3 spans 14 residues. In germline, CDR1 is MNHEY, CDR2 SMNVEV (reference sequence). With V trimmed by 7 bases and J by 6 bases, 8 bases remained unmatched. The CDR3 DNA reads TGTGCCAGCACCCAGGACAGGGGGCGAGGCGAGCAGTACTTC. It specifies CASTQDRGRGEQYF.

This chain uses TRBV28 with TRBJ1-1, with D tentatively TRBD1 (5 bases). The CDR3 is 12 amino acids. CDR1 and CDR2 from the germline V gene are MDHEN and SYDVKM. V was pared by 8 bases and J by 2 bases, with 9 bases between. This chain's CDR3 is CASLTANTEAFF. For the CDR3, the DNA is TGTGCCAGCCTGACAGCTAACACTGAAGCTTTCTTT. Variable domain in full (rest from reference TRBV28 and TRBJ1-1): DVKVTQSSRYLVKRTGEKVFLECVQDMDHENMFWYRQDPGLGLRLIYFSYDVKMKEKGDIPEGYSVSREKKERFSLILESASTNQTSMYLCASLTANTEAFFGQGTRLTVV.

The chain recombines TRBV28 with TRBJ2-5; tentative D call: TRBD2 (6 bases). The V end lost 3 bases, the J end lost 0 bases, and 11 bases lay between the germline ends. CDR1 and CDR2 from the germline V gene are MDHEN and SYDVKM. This CDR3 contains 15 residues. This chain's CDR3 is CASSFMLADQETQYF. DNA of the CDR3: TGTGCCAGCAGTTTCATGTTAGCGGACCAAGAGACCCAGTACTTC.

The chain couples TRBV29-1 to TRBJ2-7, with TRBD1 matching over 7 bases. Germline CDR1 and CDR2: SQVTM and ANQGSEA. Trimming cost V 3 bases and J 2 bases; bases outside gene matches: 4. CDR3 length: 13 amino acids. The CDR3 DNA is TGCAGCGTTGATGGGGACAGTCCCTACGAGCAGTACTTC. Encoded protein: CSVDGDSPYEQYF.

In this sample, this clone turned up a few times. V gene TRBV18 combines with J gene TRBJ2-5; D is perhaps TRBD1 (6 bases). V gave up 6 bases and J gave up 5 bases, with 10 bases separating them. This CDR3 contains 12 residues. The germline V gene has CDR1 KGHSH and CDR2 LQKENI. This CDR3 is CASSSQGETQYF. Here the CDR3 DNA reads TGTGCCAGCTCGTCCCAGGGGGAGACCCAGTACTTC.

V and J are TRBV6-2 or TRBV6-3 and TRBJ1-1; D unclear. V lost 5 bases and J 8 bases, leaving 15 bases between the germline ends. The CDR3 is 13 amino acids. Germline assignment: CDR1 MNHEY and CDR2 SVGEGT. The CDR3 coding sequence is TGTGCCAGCAGTCCCGCTGGTAAGCAAGAAGCTTTCTTT. Translating gives CASSPAGKQEAFF.